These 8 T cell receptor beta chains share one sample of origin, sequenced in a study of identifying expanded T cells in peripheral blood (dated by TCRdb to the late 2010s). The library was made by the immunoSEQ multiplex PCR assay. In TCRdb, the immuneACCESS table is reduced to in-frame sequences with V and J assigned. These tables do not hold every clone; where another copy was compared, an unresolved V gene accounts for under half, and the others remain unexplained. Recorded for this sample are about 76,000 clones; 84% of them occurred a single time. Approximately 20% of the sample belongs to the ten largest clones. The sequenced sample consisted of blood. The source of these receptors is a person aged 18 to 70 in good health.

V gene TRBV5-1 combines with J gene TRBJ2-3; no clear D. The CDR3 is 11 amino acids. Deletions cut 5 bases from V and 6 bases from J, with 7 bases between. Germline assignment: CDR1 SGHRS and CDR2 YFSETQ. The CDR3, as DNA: TGCGCCAGCAGACTGGAGGATACGCAGTATTTT. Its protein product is CASRLEDTQYF.

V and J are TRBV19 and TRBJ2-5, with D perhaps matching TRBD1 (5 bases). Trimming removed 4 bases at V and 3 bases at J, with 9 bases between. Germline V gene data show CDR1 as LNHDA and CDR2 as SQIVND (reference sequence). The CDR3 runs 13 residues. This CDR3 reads CASSTDREETQYF. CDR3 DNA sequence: TGTGCCAGTAGTACAGACAGAGAAGAGACCCAGTACTTC.

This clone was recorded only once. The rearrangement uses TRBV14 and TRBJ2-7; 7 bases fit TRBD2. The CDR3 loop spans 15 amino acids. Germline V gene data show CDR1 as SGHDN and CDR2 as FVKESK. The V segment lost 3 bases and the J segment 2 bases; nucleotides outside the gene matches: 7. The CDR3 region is CASSQNREDAYEQYF. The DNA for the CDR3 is TGTGCCAGCAGCCAGAATCGGGAGGATGCCTACGAGCAGTACTTC.

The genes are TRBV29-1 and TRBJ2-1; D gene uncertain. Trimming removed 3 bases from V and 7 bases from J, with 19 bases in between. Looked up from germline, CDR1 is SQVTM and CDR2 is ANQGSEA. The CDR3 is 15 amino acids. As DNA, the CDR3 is TGCAGCGTTGACTCCTTGGAAGGAAAAGTAAATGAGCAGTTCTTC. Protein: CSVDSLEGKVNEQFF.

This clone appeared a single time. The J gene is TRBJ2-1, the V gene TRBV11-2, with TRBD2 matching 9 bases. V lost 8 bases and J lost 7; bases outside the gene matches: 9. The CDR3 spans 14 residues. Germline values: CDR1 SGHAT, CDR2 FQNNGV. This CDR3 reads CASGPSGNRNEQFF. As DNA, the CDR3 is TGTGCCAGCGGACCTAGCGGGAATAGAAATGAGCAGTTCTTC.

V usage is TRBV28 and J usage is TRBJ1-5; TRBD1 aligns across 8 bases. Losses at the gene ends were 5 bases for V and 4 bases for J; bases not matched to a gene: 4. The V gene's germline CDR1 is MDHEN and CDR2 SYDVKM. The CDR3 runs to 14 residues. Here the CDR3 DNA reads TGTGCCAGCAGTCGGACAGGGCTAAATCAGCCCCAGCATTTT. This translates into CASSRTGLNQPQHF.

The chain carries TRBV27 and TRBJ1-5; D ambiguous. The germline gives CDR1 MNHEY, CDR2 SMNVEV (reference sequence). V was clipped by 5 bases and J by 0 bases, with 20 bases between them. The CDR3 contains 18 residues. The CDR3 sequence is CASSRKGSGLGSNQPQHF. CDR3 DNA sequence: TGTGCCAGCAGTCGTAAAGGTTCGGGGTTAGGTAGCAATCAGCCCCAGCATTTT.

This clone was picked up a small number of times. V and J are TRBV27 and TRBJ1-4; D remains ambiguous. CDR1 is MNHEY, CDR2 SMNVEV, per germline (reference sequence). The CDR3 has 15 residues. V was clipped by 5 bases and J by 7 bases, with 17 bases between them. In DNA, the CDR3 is TGTGCCAGCAGTCCGACGGCCCTTGTCGGTGAAAAACTGTTTTTT. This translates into CASSPTALVGEKLFF.